The rows below give T cell receptor beta chains drawn from one sample of a study of T cell clones after liver transplantation. Generated by immunoSEQ multiplex PCR, the TCRdb table keeps only in-frame clones and is missing some. The profile shows 50,000 to 55,000 clones, roughly 71% of them singletons. Here the sequenced sample was CD4+ T cells from blood, taken around 54 months after liver transplant. The source is a human patient who received a liver transplant. The graft donor may account for some of the T cells. Both conserved end residues are part of each CDR3. The D gene is left open where the match is weak. Some rows mark clone size as missing; the rest say once, few, many or name a class of expanded clone.

cdr3_nt	cdr3_aa	clone_size	cdr3_length	j_call	v_call	d_call
TGTGCCAGCAGCCTTGGGTGGGGGCCCTCCAATGAGCAGTTCTTC	CASSLGWGPSNEQFF	-	15	TRBJ2-1	TRBV27	-
TGTGCCAGCAGCGCGCCGACCAGCAAAGACCAAGAGACCCAGTACTTC	CASSAPTSKDQETQYF	-	16	TRBJ2-5	TRBV9	-
TGCGCCAGCAGCCTCTTAGAAGGGGATGGCTACACCTTC	CASSLLEGDGYTF	-	13	TRBJ1-2	TRBV4-1	-
TGTGCCAGCAGCTCGGTTAGGGGATACGAGCAGTACTTC	CASSSVRGYEQYF	-	13	TRBJ2-7	TRBV7-2	-
TGTGCCAGCAGGCGCGGGGGGGCGGGCGCAGATACGCAGTATTTT	CASRRGGAGADTQYF	-	15	TRBJ2-3	TRBV27	TRBD2
TGTGCCAGCAGCCCACGGACAGGCTCCTACGAGCAGTACTTC	CASSPRTGSYEQYF	few	14	TRBJ2-7	TRBV11-2	TRBD1
TGTGCCAGCAGTTACGGTCTAGCGGGGGGCTGGTGGTTCTTC	CASSYGLAGGWWFF	few	14	TRBJ2-1	TRBV6-5	TRBD2
TGTGCCAGCAGTAGGACAGGGCCCTACGAGCAGTACTTC	CASSRTGPYEQYF	-	13	TRBJ2-7	TRBV28	TRBD1
TGTGCCAGCAGCTTAGATCGGGTGAAACAGCCCCAGCATTTT	CASSLDRVKQPQHF	-	14	TRBJ1-5	TRBV7-8	-
TGTGCCAGCAGTTCGTCGGTCCCACCGGATGGCTACACCTTC	CASSSSVPPDGYTF	-	14	TRBJ1-2	TRBV6-9	-
TGTGCCAGCAGTGTAGCGGGGGGGTACAATGAGCAGTTCTTC	CASSVAGGYNEQFF	-	14	TRBJ2-1	TRBV6-1	TRBD2
TGTGCCAGCAGCTTGACTAGCGGGGTGATGACAGATACGCAGTATTTT	CASSLTSGVMTDTQYF	-	16	TRBJ2-3	TRBV5-4	TRBD2
TGTGCCAGCAGCTTAGGATCTGGGGCCAACGTCCTGACTTTC	CASSLGSGANVLTF	-	14	TRBJ2-6	TRBV7-2	-
TGTGCCATCACCCAAGGGACAGAGCAGTTCTTC	CAITQGTEQFF	-	11	TRBJ2-1	TRBV10-3	-
TGTGCCAGCTCACCATTTGGAGAGGTTAATTCACCCCTCCACTTT	CASSPFGEVNSPLHF	-	15	TRBJ1-6	TRBV18	-
TGCGCCAGCAGAGCTACAGGGGTACCCTACAATGAGCAGTTCTTC	CASRATGVPYNEQFF	-	15	TRBJ2-1	TRBV4-1	TRBD1
TGTGCCACCAGCAGAGTCCGGGCCCTATTGAACACTGAAGCTTTCTTT	CATSRVRALLNTEAFF	-	16	TRBJ1-1	TRBV15	-